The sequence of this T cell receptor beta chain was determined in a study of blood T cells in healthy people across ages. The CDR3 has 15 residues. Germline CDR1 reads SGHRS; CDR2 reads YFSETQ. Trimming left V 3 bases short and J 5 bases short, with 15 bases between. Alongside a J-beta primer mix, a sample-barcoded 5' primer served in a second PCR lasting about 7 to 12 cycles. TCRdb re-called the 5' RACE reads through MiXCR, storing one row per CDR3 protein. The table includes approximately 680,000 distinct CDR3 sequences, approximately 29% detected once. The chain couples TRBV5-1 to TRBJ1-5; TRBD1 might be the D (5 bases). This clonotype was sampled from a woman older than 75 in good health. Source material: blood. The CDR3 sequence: CASSSGTRGDQPQHF. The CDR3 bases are TGCGCCAGCAGCTCCGGGACGAGGGGAGATCAGCCCCAGCATTTT.